One sample yielded the 30 T cell receptor beta chains listed below, sequenced in a study of CD8 T cells in ankylosing spondylitis. Findings of the study overall: Ankylosing spondylitis blood appeared to be characterized by a TCR beta motif of eight highly homologous variants.

TCRdb itself ran the 5' RACE reads through MiXCR, one entry per CDR3 protein. The profile shows under 450,000 distinct CDR3 sequences, 17% of them singletons. Their antigen targets remain unknown. Sequenced sample: blood, either unsorted or a sorted T cell fraction (not recorded which). These receptors all come from a male donor with ankylosing spondylitis.

J is TRBJ1-2 and V is TRBV10-3, with 10 bases that match TRBD1. Losses at the gene ends were 3 bases for V and 5 bases for J; bases not matched to a gene: 6. From germline, CDR1 is ENHRY and CDR2 SYGVKD. This CDR3 is built from 15 residues. The CDR3 DNA sequence: TGTGCCATCAGTGATAAGGACAGGGGGACGTATGGCTACACCTTC. It is translated as CAISDKDRGTYGYTF.

The chain is built from TRBV20-1 and TRBJ1-4; D remains ambiguous. Germline-derived CDR1 and CDR2 are DFQATT and SNEGSKA (reference sequence). Between the trimmed V and J ends, which lost 3 bases and 7 bases, there was a span of 12 bases. The length of the CDR3 is 13 residues. The CDR3 region has the DNA TGCAGTGCTAGGACCGACCGTGGTGAAAAACTGTTTTTT. Translated, it gives CSARTDRGEKLFF.

The chain joins TRBV20-1 to TRBJ1-6; D gene unclear. Germline V CDR1 and CDR2: DFQATT, SNEGSKA (reference sequence). The V end lost 1 base, the J end lost 4 bases, and 14 bases lay between the germline ends. The CDR3 runs to 16 residues. The CDR3, as DNA: TGCAGTGCTAGAGCGGCAGGCCAGCAGTATAATTCACCCCTCCACTTT. The encoded protein is CSARAAGQQYNSPLHF.

As concerns this clonotype: The junction departs from germline at one end; a sequencing error may be responsible. The chain carries TRBV5-1 and TRBJ2-7; TRBD2 matches at 9 bases. Germline V gene sequence: CDR1 SGHRS, CDR2 YFSETQ. This CDR3 region has 16 residues. The CDR3 bases are TGCGCCTGCAGCTTGGATTTAGCGGGAGTCCAGGGCGAGCAGTACTTC. It yields the protein CACSLDLAGVQGEQYF.

The chain couples TRBV18 to TRBJ2-1; the match to TRBD1 covers 7 bases. The CDR3 length is 14 residues. The ends lost 6 bases at V and 10 bases at J; junction bases unmatched: 12. Germline CDR1 is KGHSH and CDR2 is LQKENI. CDR3 coding DNA: TGTGCCAGCTCTCCAGGGGGTGCCCCGGCAGAGCAGTTCTTC. It encodes CASSPGGAPAEQFF.

This clonotype was seen at least ten times. V usage is TRBV10-3 and J usage is TRBJ2-3; D is unclear. V was cut by 2 bases and J by 0 bases, with 18 bases left in between. Germline V lookup: CDR1 ENHRY, CDR2 SYGVKD. CDR3 length equals 18 residues. The CDR3 DNA reads as TGTGCCATCAGTGAGGGTCGCGTGGGCGATACTAGCACAGATACGCAGTATTTT. Its protein product is CAISEGRVGDTSTDTQYF.

This chain connects TRBV7-2 to TRBJ2-7; perhaps TRBD2 as D (5 bases). Germline lookup yields CDR1 SGHTA and CDR2 FQGNSA. The CDR3 runs to 13 residues. The V end was cut by 5 bases, the J end by 7 bases, with 15 bases between. The CDR3 DNA is TGTGCCAGCAGCACCTGGGCTAGCCTAGAGCAGTACTTC. Translation: CASSTWASLEQYF.

This chain joins TRBV30 and TRBJ1-4; TRBD1 might be the D (5 bases). Germline assignment: CDR1 GTSNPN and CDR2 SVGIG (reference sequence). V lost 1 base to trimming and J lost 0 bases, with 9 bases between them. This CDR3 contains 15 residues. DNA for the CDR3: TGTGCCTGGAGTGAAGACAGTTCAACTAATGAAAAACTGTTTTTT. It encodes CAWSEDSSTNEKLFF. The complete variable domain, with remaining parts taken from reference TRBV30 and TRBJ1-4, reads SQTIHQWPATLVQPVGSPLSLECTVEGTSNPNLYWYRQAAGRGLQLLFYSVGIGQISSEVPQNLSASRPQDRQFILSSKKLLLSDSGFYLCAWSEDSSTNEKLFFGSGTQLSVL.

J is TRBJ1-2 and V is TRBV6-1; no reliable D call. The CDR3 spans 13 residues. The V gene lost 6 bases and the J gene lost 0 bases, with 8 bases spanning the gap. Per germline, CDR1 MNHNS and CDR2 SASEGT. CDR3: CASRGSANYGYTF. In DNA form, the CDR3 reads TGTGCCAGCAGGGGGTCTGCTAACTATGGCTACACCTTC.

This chain connects TRBV10-3 to TRBJ1-1, with a weak D call TRBD1 (5 bases). CDR1 and CDR2 (germline): ENHRY, SYGVKD. Trimming took off 3 bases at V and 0 bases at J, with 8 bases between the two ends. The CDR3 is 14 amino acids. CDR3 protein: CAISEGVMNTEAFF. Here the CDR3 DNA reads TGTGCCATCAGTGAAGGGGTGATGAACACTGAAGCTTTCTTT.

This clonotype was seen a few times. This chain joins TRBV20-1 and TRBJ2-1; 7 nucleotides line up with TRBD2. CDR1 is DFQATT, CDR2 SNEGSKA, per germline (reference sequence). The V and J ends lost 2 bases and 7 bases, in that order; junction bases with no gene match: 5. This CDR3 has 13 residues. The CDR3 DNA follows: TGCAGTGCTAGATCGCCAGCGGGGAATGAGCAGTTCTTC. This sequence encodes CSARSPAGNEQFF.

This clonotype came up a few times. V gene TRBV7-9 combines with J gene TRBJ1-6; D gene uncertain. The CDR3 totals 12 residues. Germline CDR1 SEHNR, CDR2 FQNEAQ (reference sequence). V lost 6 bases and J lost 7, with 7 bases in between. The CDR3 protein is CASSLTNSPLHF. DNA of the CDR3: TGTGCCAGCAGTCTAACGAATTCACCCCTCCACTTT. Looking up the rest from reference TRBV7-9 and TRBJ1-6 gives the full variable domain: DTGVSQNPRHKITKRGQNVTFRCDPISEHNRLYWYRQTLGQGPEFLTYFQNEAQLEKSRLLSDRFSAERPKGSFSTLEIQRTEQGDSAMYLCASSLTNSPLHFGNGTRLTVT.

This clonotype came up a few times. The J gene is TRBJ1-1, the V gene TRBV28; D uncertain. V gave up 3 bases and J gave up 0 bases, with 8 bases separating them. Looked up from germline, CDR1 is MDHEN and CDR2 is SYDVKM. This CDR3 region has 14 residues. This CDR3 is CASSLGVVNTEAFF. CDR3 nucleotide sequence: TGTGCCAGCAGTTTGGGCGTCGTGAACACTGAAGCTTTCTTT.

The chain combines TRBV27 with TRBJ2-1; D possibly corresponds to TRBD1 (6 bases). V was cut by 4 bases and J by 1 base, with 20 bases left in between. The CDR3 sequence is 18 residues long. The germline V gene encodes CDR1 MNHEY and CDR2 SMNVEV (reference sequence). The CDR3 loop is CASSSTGSGSWSYNEQFF. The CDR3 DNA reads TGTGCCAGCAGTTCCACAGGGTCAGGAAGTTGGTCCTACAATGAGCAGTTCTTC.

This sequence joins TRBV9 and TRBJ1-2; D is uncertain. Germline V gene lookup returns CDR1 SGDLS and CDR2 YYNGEE. This CDR3 is built from 13 residues. V was clipped by 4 bases and J by 3 bases, with 10 bases between them. This chain's CDR3 is CASSSQVHYGYTF. The CDR3 coding sequence is TGTGCCAGCAGCTCCCAGGTGCACTATGGCTACACCTTC.

This sequence joins TRBV6-5 and TRBJ1-6; tentative D call: TRBD1 (6 bases). This CDR3 is 16 amino acids long. Deletions cut 2 bases from V and 4 bases from J, with 12 bases between. Germline V CDR1 and CDR2: MNHEY, SVGAGI. This CDR3 reads CASSYGTQGYNSPLHF. The DNA for the CDR3 is TGTGCCAGCAGTTACGGCACACAGGGATATAATTCACCCCTCCACTTT.

The chain employs TRBV6-1 and TRBJ2-7, with 9 bases that match TRBD1. This CDR3 has 14 residues. CDR1 is MNHNS, CDR2 SASEGT, per germline. The V and J ends lost 6 bases and 7 bases, in that order; junction bases with no gene match: 10. The CDR3 protein is CASRPGTGSGEQYF. The CDR3 DNA reads as TGTGCCAGCAGGCCCGGGACAGGGTCTGGAGAGCAGTACTTC.

This clonotype came up a few times. The V and J genes are TRBV11-2 and TRBJ2-7; 10 positions agree with TRBD2. In germline, CDR1 is SGHAT, CDR2 FQNNGV. This CDR3 region has 15 residues. Trimming took 8 bases from V and 3 from J; bases not matched to a gene: 10. The CDR3: CASRPTTSGDYEQYF. CDR3 nucleotides: TGTGCCAGCCGACCCACAACTAGCGGGGACTACGAGCAGTACTTC.

The J gene is TRBJ1-1, the V gene TRBV11-3; weak D call: TRBD1 (6 bases). This CDR3 region has 14 residues. V lost 5 bases to trimming and J lost 1 base, with 11 bases between them. Germline V gene sequence: CDR1 SGHNT, CDR2 YENEEA. CDR3 nucleotide sequence: TGTGCCAGCAGCAAGAAGGGGGGGAACACTGAAGCTTTCTTT. Translation: CASSKKGGNTEAFF.

In this sample, this clonotype turned up a few times. The chain is built from TRBV19 and TRBJ1-1; the D gene is possibly TRBD1 (5 bases). Trimming took 4 bases from V and 4 from J, leaving 10 bases between them. There are 13 residues in the CDR3. CDR1 is LNHDA and CDR2 is SQIVND in the germline V gene (reference sequence). DNA of the CDR3: TGTGCCAGTAGTACGGGACGGGTCACTGAAGCTTTCTTT. Its protein product is CASSTGRVTEAFF.

A few counts support this clonotype. The chain couples TRBV7-2 to TRBJ2-7; D is perhaps TRBD2 (6 bases). This CDR3 spans 16 amino acids. Germline CDR1 reads SGHTA; CDR2 reads FQGNSA. The ends were cut back, 5 bases at V and 1 base at J, with 18 bases in the middle. The CDR3 loop reads CASSVSRLGISYEQYF. The CDR3 DNA follows: TGTGCCAGCAGCGTAAGCCGACTAGGAATTTCCTACGAGCAGTACTTC.

This clonotype was observed a few times. The chain couples TRBV3-1 to TRBJ2-7; D tentatively reads TRBD1 or TRBD2 (5 bases each). V gave up 0 bases and J gave up 4 bases, with 7 bases separating them. The CDR3 runs 13 residues. CDR1 and CDR2 (germline): LGHDT, YNNKEL (reference sequence). The CDR3: CASSQDWGYEQYF. CDR3 nucleotides: TGTGCCAGCAGCCAAGATTGGGGGTACGAGCAGTACTTC.

Concerning this clonotype: One junction end does not reproduce the germline sequence, and a read error may be involved. J is TRBJ2-7 and V is TRBV6-1, with 14 bases aligning to TRBD2. The germline V gene encodes CDR1 MNHNS and CDR2 SASEGT. The length of the CDR3 is 15 residues. CDR3 sequence: CASRRLAGGPGEQHF. The DNA of the CDR3 is TGTGCCAGCAGGAGACTAGCGGGGGGGCCGGGAGAGCAGCACTTC.

J is TRBJ2-7 and V is TRBV5-1, with 9 bases aligning to TRBD2. Germline CDR1 and CDR2: SGHRS and YFSETQ. This CDR3 region has 17 residues. The V and J ends lost 0 bases and 0 bases, in that order; junction bases with no gene match: 7. CDR3 residues: CASSLAGVSGSSYEQYF. The DNA of the CDR3 is TGCGCCAGCAGCTTGGCCGGGGTTAGCGGGAGCTCCTACGAGCAGTACTTC.

In its sample, this clonotype was seen many times. J is TRBJ2-5 and V is TRBV5-1; no clear D gene. The CDR3 totals 15 residues. V lost 4 bases, J lost 3 bases, and 16 bases lay in between. CDR1 is SGHRS, CDR2 YFSETQ, per germline. Here the CDR3 reads CASSEPTSNKETQYF. CDR3 sequence (DNA): TGCGCCAGCAGCGAACCGACAAGCAATAAAGAGACCCAGTACTTC.

This clonotype occurred a few times. This rearrangement joins TRBV7-2 to TRBJ1-1; D not resolved. The ends were cut back, 1 base at V and 7 bases at J, with 13 bases in the middle. The CDR3 sequence is 14 residues long. Germline values: CDR1 SGHTA, CDR2 FQGNSA. The CDR3 reads CASSLGLSGNEAFF. Here the CDR3 DNA reads TGTGCCAGCAGCTTAGGCTTATCGGGAAATGAAGCTTTCTTT.

The J gene is TRBJ1-2, the V gene TRBV20-1; D is ambiguous. This CDR3 region has 12 residues. Germline CDR1 DFQATT, CDR2 SNEGSKA (reference sequence). V lost 4 bases, J lost 0 bases, and 6 bases lay in between. CDR3 amino acids: CSATAANYGYTF. The CDR3 DNA reads as TGCAGTGCTACAGCAGCTAACTATGGCTACACCTTC.

This clonotype was detected a few times. V usage is TRBV11-3 and J usage is TRBJ1-2; D may be TRBD1 (5 bases). Trimming stripped 2 bases from V and 8 bases from J, with 24 bases between. Germline V CDR1 and CDR2: SGHNT, YENEEA. The CDR3 extends over 17 amino acids. The CDR3, as DNA: TGTGCCAGCAGCTTACTTCCCGGGATGTTCAGCTCAGGGGGCTACACCTTC. Translated: CASSLLPGMFSSGGYTF.

The V gene is TRBV5-1, the J gene TRBJ1-1; TRBD1 might be the D (6 bases). Germline V gene lookup returns CDR1 SGHRS and CDR2 YFSETQ. This CDR3 region has 13 residues. V lost 2 bases and J 4 bases, leaving 9 bases between the germline ends. In DNA form, the CDR3 reads TGCGCCAGCAGCTTTGACAGGACCACTGAAGCTTTCTTT. This translates into CASSFDRTTEAFF.

The genes are TRBV7-6 and TRBJ1-3; D remains unclear. Germline values: CDR1 SGHVS, CDR2 FNYEAQ. The CDR3 spans 15 residues. V gave up 5 bases and J gave up 4 bases, with 15 bases separating them. In DNA form, the CDR3 reads TGTGCCAGCAGCCCCCAGAGAGGGTCAGGAAACACCATATATTTT. Amino acid sequence: CASSPQRGSGNTIYF.